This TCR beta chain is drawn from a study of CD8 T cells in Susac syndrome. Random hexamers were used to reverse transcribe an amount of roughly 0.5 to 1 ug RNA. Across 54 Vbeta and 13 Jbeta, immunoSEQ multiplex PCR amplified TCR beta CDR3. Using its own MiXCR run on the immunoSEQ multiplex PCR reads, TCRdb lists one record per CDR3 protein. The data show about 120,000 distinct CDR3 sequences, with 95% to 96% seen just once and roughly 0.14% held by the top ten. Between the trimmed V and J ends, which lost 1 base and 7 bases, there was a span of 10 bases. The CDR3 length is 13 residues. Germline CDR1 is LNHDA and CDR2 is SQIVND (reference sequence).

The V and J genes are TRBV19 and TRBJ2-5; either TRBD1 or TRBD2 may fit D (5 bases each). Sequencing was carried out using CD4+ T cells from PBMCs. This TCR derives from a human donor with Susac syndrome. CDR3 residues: CASSIGGAGTQYF. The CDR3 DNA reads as TGTGCCAGTAGTATAGGAGGGGCCGGGACCCAGTACTTC.